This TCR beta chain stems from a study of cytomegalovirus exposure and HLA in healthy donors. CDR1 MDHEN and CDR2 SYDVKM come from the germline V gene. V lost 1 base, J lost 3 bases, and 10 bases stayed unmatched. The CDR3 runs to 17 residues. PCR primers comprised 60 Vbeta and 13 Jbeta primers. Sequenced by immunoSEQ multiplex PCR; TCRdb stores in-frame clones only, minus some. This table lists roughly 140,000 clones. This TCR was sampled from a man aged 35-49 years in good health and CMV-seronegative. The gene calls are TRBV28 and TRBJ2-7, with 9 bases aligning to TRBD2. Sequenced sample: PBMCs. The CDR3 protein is CASSLFLGLAEFYEQYF. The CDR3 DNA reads TGTGCCAGCAGTTTATTTCTGGGACTAGCCGAATTCTACGAGCAGTACTTC.